This T cell receptor (beta chain) was captured by sequencing in a study of blood T cell repertoires in COVID-19. Data came from immunoSEQ multiplex PCR; TCRdb stores just in-frame clones and leaves some out. The sample shows about 160,000 clones, approximately 79% of them seen only once. Germline values: CDR1 LGHNA, CDR2 YSLEER. This CDR3 has 15 residues. Unmatched junction bases numbered 10, after V lost 5 bases and J lost 6 bases. This chain uses TRBV4-3 with TRBJ1-2; 9 bases are shared with TRBD1. The sequence derives from a man over 45 who had recovered from COVID-19. Sequencing was carried out using PBMCs or T cells enriched from blood (not recorded which). Here the CDR3 reads CASSAGTGYLDGYTF. The CDR3 DNA is TGCGCCAGCAGCGCAGGGACAGGGTATCTAGATGGCTACACCTTC.